The clone carrying this TCR beta chain was counted ten times or more. One entry per CDR3 protein, called by TCRdb with MiXCR from the PCR reads. Among some 19,000 distinct CDR3 sequences, under 45% were seen once, and the ten largest hold 9% to 13%. These data are taken from a study of tumor-infiltrating lymphocytes in oesophageal squamous cell carcinoma. From germline, CDR1 is WNHNN and CDR2 SYGVQD (reference sequence). The CDR3 totals 14 residues. The V and J ends lost 5 bases and 2 bases, in that order; junction bases with no gene match: 3. The specimen was esophageal tumor tissue. V gene TRBV10-1 combines with J gene TRBJ2-5, with 9 bases lining up with TRBD2. This clonotype originated in a male donor with esophageal squamous cell carcinoma. The CDR3 DNA sequence: TGCGCCAGCAGTTCGGGACTAGCTCAAGAGACCCAGTACTTC. The encoded protein is CASSSGLAQETQYF.